This TCR beta chain was recorded in a study of CD4+ T cells in melanoma. Study conclusions and caveats: CD8+ T cell, macrophage and B cell function reportedly correlated with neoantigen-specific CD4+ T cells. Reportedly, melanoma neoantigen-specific CD4+ T cells showed varied differentiation states.

Repertoires were generated with immunoSEQ multiplex PCR, while TCRdb's copy carries only in-frame clones and drops some. The profile covers about 7,100 clones, with around half appearing a single time and about 17% taken by the ten largest. About this clone: The target antigen is unknown.

Germline CDR1 reads LGHNA; CDR2 reads YNFKEQ. The CDR3 runs 16 residues. The V end was cut by 5 bases, the J end by 3 bases, with 20 bases between. Source material: cells from a culture (not recorded whether cultured in vitro). This sequence originates from a human donor with melanoma. The J gene is TRBJ2-7, the V gene TRBV4-2; D gene uncertain. CDR3 in amino acids: CASSFHPDTNLYEQYF. CDR3 DNA: TGTGCCAGCAGCTTCCACCCAGACACAAACCTCTACGAGCAGTACTTC.